Each of the 13 T cell receptor beta chains below was sequenced from the same sample in a study of blood T cell repertoires in COVID-19 (dated by TCRdb to 2020 to 2021). The protocol used for the library was the immunoSEQ multiplex PCR assay. The immuneACCESS repertoire file appears here via TCRdb, limited to in-frame rearrangements. These files lack a portion of the clones; in checked studies, under half of the deficit traces to unresolved V genes, and the cause of the others is not known. The sample table holds about 270,000 clones, of which 80% to 90% were seen once. About 4% of the sample is held by the ten biggest clonotypes. Sequences were obtained from PBMCs or T cells enriched from blood (not recorded which). Receptors originate from a woman aged 25 to 39 with acute COVID-19.

The chain is built from TRBV5-1 and TRBJ2-7, with TRBD2 matching over 11 bases. CDR1 and CDR2 (germline): SGHRS, YFSETQ. There are 17 residues in the CDR3. J was trimmed by 2 bases and V by 5 bases; bases with no gene match: 12. This chain's CDR3 is CASRVIRGTSGPYEQYF. The CDR3 DNA sequence: TGCGCCAGCAGGGTTATAAGAGGGACTAGCGGACCCTACGAGCAGTACTTC. Variable domain in full (rest from reference TRBV5-1 and TRBJ2-7): KAGVTQTPRYLIKTRGQQVTLSCSPISGHRSVSWYQQTPGQGLQFLFEYFSETQRNKGNFPGRFSGRQFSNSRSEMNVSTLELGDSALYLCASRVIRGTSGPYEQYFGPGTRLTVT.

The chain joins TRBV30 to TRBJ2-1, with 7 bases aligning to TRBD2. The ends lost 0 bases at V and 8 bases at J; junction bases unmatched: 7. Germline values: CDR1 GTSNPN, CDR2 SVGIG (reference sequence). The CDR3 spans 14 residues. CDR3 residues: CAWSVREEVHEQFF. CDR3 nucleotides: TGTGCCTGGAGTGTACGGGAGGAAGTCCATGAGCAGTTCTTC. The entire variable domain, with the rest obtained from reference TRBV30 and TRBJ2-1, is as follows: SQTIHQWPATLVQPVGSPLSLECTVEGTSNPNLYWYRQAAGRGLQLLFYSVGIGQISSEVPQNLSASRPQDRQFILSSKKLLLSDSGFYLCAWSVREEVHEQFFGPGTRLTVL.

The V call is TRBV7-8, the J call TRBJ2-2; TRBD2 matches 7 bases. Germline CDR1 reads SGHVS; CDR2 reads FQNEAQ. This CDR3 region has 16 residues. With 5 bases clipped from V and 1 base from J, the junction kept 7 bases outside the gene matches. Here the CDR3 reads CASSIEAGRNTGELFF. The CDR3 DNA reads TGTGCCAGCAGCATCGAAGCGGGACGGAACACCGGGGAGCTGTTTTTT.

J is TRBJ2-2 and V is TRBV3-1 (or the pseudogene TRBV3-2), with TRBD2 identical over 8 bases. Germline V gives CDR1 LGHDT, CDR2 YNNKEL (reference sequence). This CDR3 region has 17 residues. Trimming cost V 4 bases and J 4 bases; bases outside gene matches: 11. CDR3 in DNA: TGTGCCAGCAGCCTAACAGGCGGGCTAGCGGGCACCGGGGAGCTGTTTTTT. This sequence encodes CASSLTGGLAGTGELFF.

This clone was recorded a few times. The V gene is TRBV7-9, the J gene TRBJ1-4, with 8 nucleotides matching TRBD1. CDR3 length: 15 amino acids. Germline-derived CDR1 and CDR2 are SEHNR and FQNEAQ (reference sequence). V lost 4 bases and J lost 6; bases outside the gene matches: 7. The CDR3 DNA reads as TGTGCCAGCAGCTCCTCGACAGGGGCTCATGAAAAACTGTTTTTT. It yields the protein CASSSSTGAHEKLFF.

Points on this clone: One end of the junction fails to match germline, which may point to a read error. The chain carries TRBV7-3 and TRBJ2-1; 8 positions agree with TRBD2. Germline values: CDR1 SGHTA, CDR2 FQGTGA. The CDR3 runs 14 residues. The CDR3 DNA follows: TGTGCCAGCAGCTTAGATCCCAGCGGAGGGACTAGTGTCTTC. Translation gives CASSLDPSGGTSVF.

The rearrangement joins TRBV6-4 to TRBJ2-3, with 10 positions matching TRBD2. Germline-derived CDR1 and CDR2 are MRHNA and SNTAGT. This CDR3 contains 15 residues. V gave up 2 bases and J gave up 2 bases; unmatched junction bases: 1. The CDR3 sequence: CASSDSGRATDTQYF. The CDR3 DNA is TGTGCCAGCAGTGACAGCGGGAGGGCCACAGATACGCAGTATTTT.

This clone was counted once. The CDR3 nucleotides are TGTGCCAGCAGCTTGGTTCAAGCGGGAGCGGGTAATGAGCAGTTCTTC. Translation gives CASSLVQAGAGNEQFF. This chain connects TRBV5-4 to TRBJ2-1, with 8 bases matching TRBD2. CDR3 length: 16 residues. Germline V gene data show CDR1 as SGHNT and CDR2 as YYREEE (reference sequence). V dropped 0 bases and J dropped 7; count of bases not matched to a gene: 9. The full variable domain, rest sourced from reference TRBV5-4 and TRBJ2-1, is ETGVTQSPTHLIKTRGQQVTLRCSSQSGHNTVSWYQQALGQGPQFIFQYYREEENGRGNFPPRFSGLQFPNYSSELNVNALELDDSALYLCASSLVQAGAGNEQFFGPGTRLTVL.

V and J are TRBV15 and TRBJ2-1, with D tentatively TRBD2 (7 bases). The V and J ends lost 7 bases and 8 bases respectively, with 24 bases between them. CDR1 and CDR2 (germline): LNHNV, YYDKDF (reference sequence). The CDR3 length is 16 residues. CDR3 in amino acids: CATNWGGDLKGDEQFF. The DNA for the CDR3 is TGTGCCACCAATTGGGGAGGGGACCTAAAGGGGGATGAGCAGTTCTTC.

This chain connects TRBV6-4 to TRBJ2-4, with TRBD1 matching over 7 bases. Germline V gives CDR1 MRHNA, CDR2 SNTAGT. The CDR3 extends over 16 amino acids. V shed 6 bases, J shed 0 bases, and the junction held 8 bases outside the gene matches. This chain's CDR3 is CASRQNRGLAKNIQYF. For the CDR3, the DNA is TGTGCCAGCAGGCAAAACAGGGGCCTAGCCAAAAACATTCAGTACTTC.

This rearrangement joins TRBV6-2 or TRBV6-3 to TRBJ1-1, with 8 bases matching TRBD1. Germline lookup yields CDR1 MNHEY and CDR2 SVGEGT. This CDR3 spans 15 amino acids. J was trimmed by 3 bases and V by 6 bases; bases with no gene match: 9. The CDR3 protein is CASSDSGGADTEAFF. DNA of the CDR3: TGTGCCAGCAGCGACTCAGGGGGCGCGGACACTGAAGCTTTCTTT.

This clone was found a few times. The chain has TRBV28 and TRBJ2-3; 10 bases line up with TRBD2. The germline V gene has CDR1 MDHEN and CDR2 SYDVKM. V lost 2 bases to trimming and J lost 3 bases; unmatched junction nucleotides: 11. This CDR3 comprises 18 residues. CDR3 in amino acids: CASSLLAGEGPSTDTQYF. As DNA, the CDR3 is TGTGCCAGCAGTTTACTAGCGGGAGAAGGCCCCTCAACAGATACGCAGTATTTT.

The genes are TRBV28 and TRBJ2-7; D not certain. The CDR3 length is 14 residues. Trimming shortened V by 7 bases and J by 6 bases, and 19 bases separated the two germline ends. The germline V gene has CDR1 MDHEN and CDR2 SYDVKM. CDR3 nucleotide sequence: TGTGCCAGCACCGACGCGGTTCTCGGCCCCGAGCAGTACTTC. This codes for CASTDAVLGPEQYF.